This T cell receptor beta chain came from a study of blood T cell repertoires in COVID-19. Study at large: From T cells, B-cell-depleted T cells, or PBMCs came the material, which was cDNA or gDNA.

In the original workflow: For nucleated cells, counts were estimated from reference gene primer amplification. Using immunoSEQ multiplex PCR, the repertoire was profiled, and TCRdb retains in-frame clones only, with some absent. The V and J calls and clone size come from that table; D and trimming were worked out from the DNA. The sample records about 170,000 clones, 86% being singletons. A Seattle source enrolled patients during active infection and followed them longitudinally. The CDR3 is 15 residues long. Trimming removed 6 bases from V and 3 bases from J; junction bases left unmatched: 4. Germline CDR1 and CDR2: MDHEN and SYDVKM.

The origin of this receptor is a woman aged 60 to 75 with COVID-19, enrolled during active disease. The chain employs TRBV28 and TRBJ2-2; 10 bases map to TRBD2. Sequencing input: peripheral blood. CDR3: CASRQLAGHTGELFF. CDR3 DNA: TGTGCCAGCAGGCAACTAGCGGGACACACCGGGGAGCTGTTTTTT.